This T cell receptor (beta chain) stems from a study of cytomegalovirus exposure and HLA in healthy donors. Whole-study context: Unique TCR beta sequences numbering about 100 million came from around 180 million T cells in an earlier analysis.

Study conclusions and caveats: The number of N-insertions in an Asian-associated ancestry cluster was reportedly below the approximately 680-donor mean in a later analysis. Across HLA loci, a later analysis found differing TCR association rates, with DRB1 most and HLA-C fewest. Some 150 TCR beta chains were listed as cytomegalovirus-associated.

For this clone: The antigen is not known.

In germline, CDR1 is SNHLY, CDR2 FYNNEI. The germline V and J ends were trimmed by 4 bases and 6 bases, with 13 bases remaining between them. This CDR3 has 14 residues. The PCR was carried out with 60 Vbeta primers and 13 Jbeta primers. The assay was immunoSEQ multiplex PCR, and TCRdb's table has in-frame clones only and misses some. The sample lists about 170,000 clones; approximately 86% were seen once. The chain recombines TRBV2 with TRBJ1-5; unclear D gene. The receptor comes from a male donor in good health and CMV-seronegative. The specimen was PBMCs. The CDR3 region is CASSVVESVQPQHF. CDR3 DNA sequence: TGTGCCAGCAGTGTAGTGGAGTCCGTTCAGCCCCAGCATTTT.